This entry features one TCR beta chain sequence. This clone has a single count. Which antigen it targets is not known. The record has no base qualities; no much larger clone is one base away. The CDR3 spans 13 residues, from the cysteine through the phenylalanine. The read is trimmed to its CDR3 DNA, 39 bases read in frame from base 1. CDR1 SNHLY and CDR2 FYNNEI were looked up in the germline V gene. Trimming at the junction amounts to 0 bases on V and 4 bases on J, and the germline ends lie 7 bases apart. Each collaborating institution followed its own protocols to collect whole blood in K2EDTA tubes. For TCRbeta analysis, collaborators shipped samples in one of three forms: frozen whole blood, isolated PBMCs, or DNA extracted from either of those sample types. This sample stems from a study of blood T cell repertoires in COVID-19 (dated by TCRdb to the early 2020s). With regard to the full study: Samples covering the acute and convalescent phases of COVID-19 were provided by collaborators in the United States, Italy and Spain. The material from the prospective study consisted of cDNA or gDNA derived from T cells, B-cell-depleted T cells, or PBMCs. The dataset comprised deeply sampled blood TCRbeta repertoires from subjects exposed to, actively infected with, or recovered from COVID-19. The repertoires were released in a freely available public database meant as a resource for research on the immune response to SARS-CoV-2. Samples came from the ongoing ImmuneRACE study (first 160 participants) plus 1,254 subjects from 6 global collaborators. Sample metadata almost always included a de-identified subject ID, COVID-19 status, age in years and sex. Where HLA class I and class II types were available, the types were taken from metadata supplied by the sample provider, not from assay-based typing. Paper-wide results and their limitations: How much clinical and demographic metadata was included differed by source and by participant, and the metadata was provided uncurated.

TCRbeta CDR3 regions were amplified from genomic DNA by means of the immunoSEQ Assay, a bias-controlled multiplex PCR. The authors processed their data as follows. The number of nucleated cells in each sample was estimated by amplification of reference gene primers within the assay. To quantify the absolute abundance of each unique TCRbeta CDR3 rearrangement, sequence reads were collapsed and filtered. For each sample, productive Simpson clonality was calculated as the square root of Simpson's diversity index across productive rearrangements. In TCRdb, the immuneACCESS table is reduced to in-frame sequences with V and J assigned. These tables do not hold every clone; where another copy was compared, an unresolved V gene accounts for under half, and the others remain unexplained. V and J calls and clone size are as listed in that table; D and trimming were resolved from the DNA. The sample table lists 200,000 or so clones, 85% to 90% of them with a count of one. The top ten clonotypes cover roughly 2% of the sample.

The receptor chain draws on TRBV2 and TRBJ2-7; there is no confident call for the D gene. The source material was peripheral blood. This receptor was obtained from a woman aged 45 to 65 with acute or convalescent COVID-19. Read as DNA, the sequence is TGTGCCAGCAGTGAAGCCGGTCCTTACGAGCAGTACTTC. The translation is CASSEAGPYEQYF. Beyond the CDR3, the reference TRBV2 and TRBJ2-7 genes provide the residues; the full variable domain reads: EPEVTQTPSHQVTQMGQEVILRCVPISNHLYFYWYRQILGQKVEFLVSFYNNEISEKSEIFDDQFSVERPDGSNFTLKIRSTKLEDSAMYFCASSEAGPYEQYFGPGTRLTVT.